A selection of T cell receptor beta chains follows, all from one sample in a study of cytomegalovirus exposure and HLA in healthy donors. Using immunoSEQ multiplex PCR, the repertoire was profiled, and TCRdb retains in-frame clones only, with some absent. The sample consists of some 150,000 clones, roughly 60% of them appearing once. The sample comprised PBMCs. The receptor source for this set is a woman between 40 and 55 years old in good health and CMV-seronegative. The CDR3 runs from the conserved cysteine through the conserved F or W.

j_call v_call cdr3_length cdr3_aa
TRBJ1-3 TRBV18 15 CASSPRQEHGNTIYF
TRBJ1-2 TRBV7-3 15 CASSLGTGGDYGYTF
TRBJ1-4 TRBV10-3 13 CAIRGGENEKLFF
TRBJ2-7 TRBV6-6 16 CASSYALGGGSYEQYF
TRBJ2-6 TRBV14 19 CASSIIPQDWRPGANVLTF
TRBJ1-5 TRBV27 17 CASSSQNELISNQPQHF
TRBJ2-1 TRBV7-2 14 CASSLGASYNEQFF
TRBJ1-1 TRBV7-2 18 CASRQDPRPTGKGTEAFF
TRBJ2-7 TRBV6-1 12 CASFLSSYEQYF
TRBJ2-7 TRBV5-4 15 CASSLLQGGTYEQYF
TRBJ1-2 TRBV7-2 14 CASSPVTGEYGYTF
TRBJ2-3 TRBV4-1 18 CASSQRLIRTTSTDTQYF
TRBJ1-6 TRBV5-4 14 CASSFTGVDSPLHF
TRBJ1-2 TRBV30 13 CAWSVTGTYGYTF
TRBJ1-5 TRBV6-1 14 CASSEDKGHQPQHF
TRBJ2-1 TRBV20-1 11 CSASAGAQQFF
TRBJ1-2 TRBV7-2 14 CASSLARTAAGYTF
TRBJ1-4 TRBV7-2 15 CASSQGGGWNEKLFF
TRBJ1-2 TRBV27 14 CASSLSGGGYGYTF
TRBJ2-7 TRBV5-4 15 CASSLGLLPDYEQYF
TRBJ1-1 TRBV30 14 CAWRWSGAYTEAFF
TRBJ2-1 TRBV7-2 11 CASSLGGEQFF
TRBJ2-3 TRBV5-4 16 CASSSRSGGPTDTQYF
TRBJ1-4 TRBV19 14 CASRGQGGLEKLFF
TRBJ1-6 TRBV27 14 CASSFDREFSPLHF
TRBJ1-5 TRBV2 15 CASKVDRVGNQPQHF
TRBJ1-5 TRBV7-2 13 CASSPQPNQPQHF
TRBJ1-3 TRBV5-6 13 CASSLIRGNTIYF
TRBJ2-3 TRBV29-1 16 CSVDLQGSAWTDTQYF
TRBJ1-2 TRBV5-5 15 CASSLVGGSGYGYTF
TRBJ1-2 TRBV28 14 CASGRSSPYYGYTF
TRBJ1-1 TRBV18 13 CASSPGGQGEAFF
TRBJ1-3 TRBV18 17 CASSPITGDSSGNTIYF
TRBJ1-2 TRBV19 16 CASRSGTGLLNYGYTF
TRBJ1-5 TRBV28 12 CASRRGNQPQHF
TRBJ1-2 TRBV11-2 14 CASSEPDRAQSYTF
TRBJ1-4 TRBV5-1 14 CASSWTGENEKLFF
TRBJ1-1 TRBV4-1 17 CASSQNPPGGVNTEAFF
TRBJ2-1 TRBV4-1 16 CTSSQEGRRLHGEQFF
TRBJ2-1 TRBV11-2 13 CASSSETSLEQFF
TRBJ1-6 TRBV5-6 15 CASIPSRDRGTPLHF
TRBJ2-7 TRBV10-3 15 CAISEGSQGWYEQYF
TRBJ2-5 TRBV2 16 CASTQTKTGSFGTQYF
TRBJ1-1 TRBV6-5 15 CASVGARGVYTEAFF
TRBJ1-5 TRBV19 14 CASKGDHTNQPQHF
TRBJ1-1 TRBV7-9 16 CASSFPRQGKDTEAFF
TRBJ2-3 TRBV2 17 CASSEGRSGGAGDTQYF
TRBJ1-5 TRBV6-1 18 CASSERGFGGALNQPQHF
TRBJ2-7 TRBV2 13 CASVNRGTNEQYF
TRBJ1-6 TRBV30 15 CAWLQGPGLNSPLHF
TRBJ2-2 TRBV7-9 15 CASSLMDYPGGELFF
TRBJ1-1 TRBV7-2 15 CASSLGGTGNTEAFF
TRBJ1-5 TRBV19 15 CASTPGTGSNQPQHF
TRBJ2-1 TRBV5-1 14 CASSLGDGGNEQFF
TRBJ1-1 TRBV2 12 CASRAGNTEAFF
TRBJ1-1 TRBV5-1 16 CASSFEGTGELTEAFF